This T cell receptor (beta chain) came from a study of CD8 T cells in Susac syndrome. V shed 0 bases and J shed 4 bases, with 15 bases lying between them. Germline V gene data show CDR1 as LGHNA and CDR2 as YNFKEQ. The CDR3 has 16 amino acids. CD8+ and CD4+ T cells from blood underwent TCR beta sequencing. Reverse transcription of roughly 0.45 to 1 ug RNA used random hexamers. MiXCR was run by TCRdb on the immunoSEQ multiplex PCR reads, yielding one entry per CDR3 protein. This table holds around 150,000 distinct CDR3 sequences, 94% found once. The rearrangement joins TRBV4-2 to TRBJ1-2; D is perhaps TRBD1 (6 bases). This receptor was identified in a human donor in good health. What was sequenced was CD8+ T cells from PBMCs. CDR3 amino acids: CASSQDLAGDFYGYTF. CDR3 DNA sequence: TGTGCCAGCAGCCAAGATCTGGCAGGGGACTTCTATGGCTACACCTTC.